Below are 2 T cell receptor beta chains sequenced from a single sample in a study of blood T cells in healthy people across ages. Through a sample-barcoded 5' primer and a J-beta primer mix, a second PCR was run for roughly 6 to 12 cycles. TCRdb redid the calling of the 5' RACE reads with MiXCR, one entry per CDR3 protein. The table lists hundreds of thousands of distinct CDR3 sequences, approximately 44% of them singletons. Material for sequencing was blood. The receptors were sampled from a man in his sixties in good health.

This clonotype occurred once. The chain combines TRBV4-1 with TRBJ1-4; 8 positions agree with TRBD1. CDR1 and CDR2 (germline): MGHRA, YSYEKL. The CDR3 contains 17 residues. J lost 8 bases, V lost 3 bases, and 14 bases had no gene match. The CDR3 protein is CASSQRDRTPVGEKLFF. CDR3 nucleotides: TGCGCCAGCAGCCAGAGGGACAGGACCCCCGTAGGCGAAAAACTGTTTTTT.

The V and J genes are TRBV27 and TRBJ2-7; 7 bases are shared with TRBD1. Germline trimming cut 6 bases from V and 3 bases from J; bases unmatched to any gene: 14. The CDR3 runs 16 residues. CDR1 and CDR2 from the germline V gene are MNHEY and SMNVEV (reference sequence). The CDR3 bases are TGTGCCAGCAGCAAAATCCCACGGACAGGACACTACGAGCAGTACTTC. Translation gives CASSKIPRTGHYEQYF.